This T cell receptor (beta chain) was sequenced during a study of blood T cell repertoires in COVID-19 (dated by TCRdb to between 2020 and 2021). The study in broad terms: Samples covering the acute and convalescent phases of COVID-19 were provided by collaborators in the United States, Italy and Spain. Where available, HLA class I and class II types were obtained from metadata supplied by the sample provider rather than from assay-based typing. The repertoires were made available in a free public database intended to serve as a resource for research on the immune response to SARS-CoV-2. Samples were obtained from the ongoing ImmuneRACE study (first 160 participants) and from over 1,000 subjects provided by 6 global collaborators. The sample metadata nearly always contained a de-identified subject ID, COVID-19 status, age in years and sex. Deeply sampled blood TCRbeta repertoires from subjects exposed to, actively infected with, or recovered from COVID-19 were included in the dataset. The prospective study material was composed of cDNA or gDNA derived from T cells, B-cell-depleted T cells, or PBMCs.

Whole blood was collected in K2EDTA tubes by collaborating institutions according to the institutions' own protocols. For TCRbeta analysis, collaborators shipped samples in one of three forms: frozen whole blood, isolated PBMCs, or DNA extracted from either of those sample types. The immunoSEQ Assay, a bias-controlled multiplex PCR, was used to amplify TCRbeta CDR3 regions from genomic DNA. The original pipeline was this. The number of nucleated cells in each sample was estimated from the amplification of reference gene primers within the assay. To quantify the absolute abundance of each unique TCRbeta CDR3 rearrangement, sequence reads were collapsed and filtered. For each sample, productive Simpson clonality was calculated by taking the square root of Simpson's diversity index across productive rearrangements. TCRdb holds this immuneACCESS table with in-frame rearrangements only. Some clones are missing; in checked studies, unresolved V genes explain under half, and the rest has no known cause. V and J calls and clone size are given by that table; D and trimming were obtained from the DNA. Recorded for this sample are around 68,000 clones; roughly 91% of them occurred a single time. Of the sample, approximately 7% falls within the top ten clones.

This clone appeared a few times. It lacks a known antigen. Base qualities are not recorded, but no much larger clone differs from it by a single base. Broad study findings and their caveats: Clinical and demographic metadata were provided uncurated, with the amount varying by source and participant.

A distance of 9 bases separates the germline ends of V and J, which lose 3 bases and 0 bases respectively. The CDR1 and CDR2 encoded by the germline V gene are SGHDN and FVKESK. The CDR3, from cysteine to phenylalanine, totals 14 residues. Of the read, only the CDR3 DNA is kept; its 42 bases are in frame from base 1. The chain uses TRBV14 and TRBJ2-7; the D gene cannot be resolved reliably. Material for sequencing was peripheral blood. The sequence was collected from a man aged 45-65 years with active COVID-19. The DNA is TGTGCCAGCAGCCACGTCCTTTTCTCCTACGAGCAGTACTTC. This yields the protein CASSHVLFSYEQYF.